What follows describes a single TCR beta chain. Its specificity is not known. The sample is drawn from a study of Ad26.COV2.S vaccination and SARS-CoV-2 variants. Study-level information: Once or twice, 56 days apart, Ad26.COV2.S was delivered intramuscularly. Study results and limitations: The analyses of TCR breadth and depth may have understated the size of total T cell responses.

Sequenced by immunoSEQ multiplex PCR; TCRdb stores in-frame clones only, minus some. There are 300,000 to 350,000 clones in the sample; 90% occur only once, and around 5.5% lies in the top ten. The CDR3 has 20 residues. Germline-derived CDR1 and CDR2 are SGDLS and YYNGEE. V lost 3 bases, J lost 4 bases, and 18 bases stayed unmatched. The treatment: 15 to 20 received Ad26.COV2.S at low or high dose, single or two shots; about 5 received placebo; per-sample allocation not given. Sample collection was performed on day 63 after the first vaccine or placebo injection. The TCR comes from a person between 18 and 65 years old who received the Ad26.COV2.S COVID-19 vaccine or a placebo. Sequencing used peripheral blood, obtained in a trial of Ad26.COV2.S vaccine versus placebo. The chain links TRBV9 to TRBJ2-6, with 8 positions matching TRBD2. CDR3 sequence reads: CASSEPTGGERVAGANVLTF. In nucleotides, the CDR3 is TGTGCCAGCAGCGAGCCGACCGGGGGGGAGCGGGTAGCAGGGGCCAACGTCCTGACTTTC.